This T cell receptor beta chain derives from a study of blood T cell repertoires in COVID-19. Whole-study context: COVID-19 samples from acute and convalescent phases originated in the United States, Italy and Spain. The analysed material was cDNA or gDNA that came from T cells, B-cell-depleted T cells, or PBMCs.

As handled by the study authors: How many nucleated cells were present was estimated from reference gene primer amplification. The assay was immunoSEQ multiplex PCR, and TCRdb's table has in-frame clones only and misses some. The V and J calls and clone size are taken from that table; D and trimming were inferred from the DNA. The table includes 86,000 or so clones, around four fifths detected once. Germline CDR1 SGHRS, CDR2 YFSETQ. This CDR3 spans 15 amino acids. The J segment lost 5 bases and the V segment lost 0 bases, leaving 7 bases of the junction unmatched. The chain has TRBV5-1 and TRBJ1-1, with 7 nucleotides matching TRBD1. This clonotype originated in an older man with acute or convalescent COVID-19. The sequenced sample consisted of peripheral blood. The CDR3 is CASSLESTGVTEAFF. The CDR3 bases are TGCGCCAGCAGCTTGGAGTCCACAGGGGTAACTGAAGCTTTCTTT. Looking up the rest from reference TRBV5-1 and TRBJ1-1 gives the full variable domain: KAGVTQTPRYLIKTRGQQVTLSCSPISGHRSVSWYQQTPGQGLQFLFEYFSETQRNKGNFPGRFSGRQFSNSRSEMNVSTLELGDSALYLCASSLESTGVTEAFFGQGTRLTVV.